This T cell receptor (beta chain) was identified during a study of identical twins. TCRdb re-called the 5' RACE reads with MiXCR, one entry per CDR3 protein. The sample includes roughly 720,000 distinct CDR3 sequences, around a sixth seen only once; the top ten take about an eighth. CDR3 size: 15 residues. Trimming left V 3 bases short and J 6 bases short, with 18 bases between. This clonotype was recorded many times. Healthy Caucasians provided all donations. These data were also filed under a second study, of T cells expressing NK-cell markers. Turning to that study: In sorted CD3+CD56+NKG2C+, CD3+CD56+NKG2C- and CD3+CD56-NKG2C+ T cells, TCR beta repertoires were obtained. Seven donors tested HCMV-seropositive and one tested seronegative among the eight sequenced.

The TCR was taken from a young woman in good health. This chain links TRBV12-3 or TRBV12-4 with TRBJ2-7, with a tentative D call TRBD1 (7 bases). Input material: PBMCs. CDR3 sequence reads: CASSLVGRGAGEQYF. The CDR3 DNA reads as TGTGCCAGCAGTTTGGTCGGCAGGGGGGCGGGCGAGCAGTACTTC.